The clone carrying this TCR beta chain was seen many times. Sequencing used immunoSEQ multiplex PCR; TCRdb keeps in-frame clones, though not all of them. Of under 150,000 clones in the sample, 86% are singletons; the top ten hold 2.5% to 3.5%. This CDR3 spans 13 amino acids. V was shortened by 0 bases and J by 9 bases, with 10 bases between the two germline ends. Germline CDR1 SGHDT, CDR2 YYEEEE. The data were obtained in a study of cytomegalovirus exposure and HLA in healthy donors. Turning to the study itself: The approximately 670 first-cohort repertoires and the 95 to 150 validation repertoires shared the same platform, a later analysis reported.

Sequencing input: PBMCs. The gene calls are TRBV5-6 and TRBJ1-5; D remains ambiguous. This TCR was recovered from a man aged 18 to 29 in good health and CMV-seronegative. CDR3 nucleotide sequence: TGTGCCAGCAGCTTGGCCGAGGGAGTGCCCCAGCATTTT. Residues: CASSLAEGVPQHF.